These 2 T cell receptor beta chains were sequenced from one sample in a study of T cell responses to AZD1222 COVID-19 vaccine. Only in-frame clones appear in the TCRdb table, and some are missing; sequencing was by immunoSEQ multiplex PCR. Of tens of thousands of clones listed, 90% to 95% are singletons. Specimen: peripheral blood, collected on day 0 of AZD1222 vaccination. All receptors come from an adult in good health.

The chain uses TRBV7-2 and TRBJ2-7, with unresolved D. Germline V gene sequence: CDR1 SGHTA, CDR2 FQGNSA. Between the trimmed V and J ends, which lost 5 bases and 6 bases, there was a span of 11 bases. The CDR3 covers 12 residues. The CDR3 spells CASSVGMSEQYF. The CDR3 region has the DNA TGTGCCAGCAGCGTGGGCATGTCCGAGCAGTACTTC.

V is TRBV7-2 and J is TRBJ2-5; D remains unclear. Per germline, CDR1 SGHTA and CDR2 FQGNSA. The CDR3 contains 15 residues. Trimming took 2 bases from V and 2 from J, leaving 12 bases between them. For the CDR3, the DNA is TGTGCCAGCAGCTTATGGGGAACTCGACAAGAGACCCAGTACTTC. Translated: CASSLWGTRQETQYF.